The TCR beta chain described here comes from a study of blood T cells in healthy people across ages. Alongside a J-beta primer mix, a sample-barcoded 5' primer served in a second PCR lasting roughly 7 to 11 cycles. Each of the cDNA molecules was tagged by a template-switch adaptor with 12 random nucleotides. In TCRdb, the 5' RACE reads were re-called with MiXCR into one record per CDR3 protein. In the table there are about 1,600,000 distinct CDR3 sequences, around two fifths of which are singletons. The sample was blood. This TCR was recovered from a woman aged 18-30 years in good health.

The CDR3 loop is CASSPFPVDEQFF. CDR3 nucleotide sequence: TGCGCCAGCAGTCCTTTCCCGGTGGATGAGCAGTTCTTC. The gene calls are TRBV5-1 and TRBJ2-1; D call uncertain. The CDR3 runs to 13 residues. The V end was cut by 5 bases, the J end by 8 bases, with 14 bases between. In germline, CDR1 is SGHRS, CDR2 YFSETQ.